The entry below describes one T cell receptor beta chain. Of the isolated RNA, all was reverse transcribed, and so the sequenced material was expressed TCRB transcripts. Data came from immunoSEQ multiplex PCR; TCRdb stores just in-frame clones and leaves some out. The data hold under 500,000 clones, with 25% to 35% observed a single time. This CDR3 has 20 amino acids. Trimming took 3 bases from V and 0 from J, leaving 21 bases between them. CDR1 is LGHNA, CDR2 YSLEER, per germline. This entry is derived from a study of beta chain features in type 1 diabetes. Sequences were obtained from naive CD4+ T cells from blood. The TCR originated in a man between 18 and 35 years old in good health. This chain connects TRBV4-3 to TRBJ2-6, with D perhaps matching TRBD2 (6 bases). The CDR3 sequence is CASSQQNLGTYSSGANVLTF. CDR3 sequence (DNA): TGCGCCAGCAGCCAGCAAAACCTCGGGACTTACTCCTCTGGGGCCAACGTCCTGACTTTC.